One T cell receptor beta chain is described in this entry. Its antigen is unknown. These data belong to a study of T cell responses to AZD1222 COVID-19 vaccine. General study results and limits: No repertoire was sampled before or during the peak T cell response, only after it.

Measured with immunoSEQ multiplex PCR; TCRdb has only the in-frame clones, and not every one. In the table there are 150,000 to 200,000 clones, roughly 93% of which are singletons. Germline V CDR1 and CDR2: MNHEY, SVGAGI. V trimming: 5 bases; J trimming: 3 bases; junction bases outside the gene matches: 6. The CDR3 consists of 15 residues. This TCR was recovered from an adult in good health. The specimen was peripheral blood, collected on day 0 of AZD1222 vaccination. This chain links TRBV6-5 with TRBJ2-1; 8 bases are a match to TRBD1. CDR3 coding DNA: TGTGCCAGCAGTCCCGGGACAGGAGTCTACAATGAGCAGTTCTTC. As protein: CASSPGTGVYNEQFF.